This T cell receptor (beta chain) was recovered during a study of blood T cell repertoires in COVID-19. Study at large: Specimens from acute and convalescent COVID-19 originated in the United States, Italy and Spain. The cDNA or gDNA used as material had been derived from T cells, B-cell-depleted T cells, or PBMCs.

Profiled with immunoSEQ multiplex PCR; TCRdb holds only in-frame clones, not every one. Here the sample spans some 350,000 clones, approximately 87% being singletons. CDR1 is MGHDK, CDR2 SYGVNS, per germline. The CDR3 covers 14 residues. V lost 2 bases and J lost 7, with 9 bases in between. Sequenced: peripheral blood. This TCR was recovered from a woman in her forties or fifties with COVID-19, enrolled during active disease. The chain carries TRBV25-1 and TRBJ1-6; perhaps TRBD1 as D (5 bases). This chain's CDR3 is CASSERGSNSPLHF. CDR3 DNA sequence: TGTGCCAGCAGTGAAAGGGGATCGAATTCACCCCTCCACTTT.